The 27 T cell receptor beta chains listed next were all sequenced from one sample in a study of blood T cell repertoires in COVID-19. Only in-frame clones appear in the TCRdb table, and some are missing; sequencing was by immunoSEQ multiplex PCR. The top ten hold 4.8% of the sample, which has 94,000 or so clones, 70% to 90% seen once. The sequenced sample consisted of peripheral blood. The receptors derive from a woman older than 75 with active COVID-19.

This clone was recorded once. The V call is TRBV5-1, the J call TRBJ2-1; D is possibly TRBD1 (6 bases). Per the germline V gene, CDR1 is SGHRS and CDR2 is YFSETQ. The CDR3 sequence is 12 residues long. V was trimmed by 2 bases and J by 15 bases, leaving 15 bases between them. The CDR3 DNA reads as TGCGCCAGCAGCTTACAGGGTGGGCCGTGGTTCTTC. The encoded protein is CASSLQGGPWFF.

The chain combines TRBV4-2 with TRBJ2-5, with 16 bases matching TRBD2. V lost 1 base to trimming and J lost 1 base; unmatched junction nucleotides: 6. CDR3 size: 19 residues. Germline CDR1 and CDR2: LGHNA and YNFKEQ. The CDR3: CASSQAPGLAGGIQETQYF. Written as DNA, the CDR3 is TGTGCCAGCAGCCAAGCACCGGGACTAGCGGGAGGGATCCAAGAGACCCAGTACTTC.

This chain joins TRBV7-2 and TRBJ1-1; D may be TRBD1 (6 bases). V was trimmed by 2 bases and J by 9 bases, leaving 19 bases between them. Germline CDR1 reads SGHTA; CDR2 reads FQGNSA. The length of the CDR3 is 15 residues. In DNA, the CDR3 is TGTGCCAGCAGCTTATTATCAGGGGCCCGCCACAAAGCTTTCTTT. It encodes CASSLLSGARHKAFF.

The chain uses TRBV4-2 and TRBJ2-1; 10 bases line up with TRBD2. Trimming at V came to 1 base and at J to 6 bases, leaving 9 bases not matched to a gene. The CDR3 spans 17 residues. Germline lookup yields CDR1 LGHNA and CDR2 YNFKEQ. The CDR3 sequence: CASSQAIPGLAANEQFF. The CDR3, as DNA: TGTGCCAGCAGCCAAGCCATCCCCGGACTAGCGGCCAATGAGCAGTTCTTC.

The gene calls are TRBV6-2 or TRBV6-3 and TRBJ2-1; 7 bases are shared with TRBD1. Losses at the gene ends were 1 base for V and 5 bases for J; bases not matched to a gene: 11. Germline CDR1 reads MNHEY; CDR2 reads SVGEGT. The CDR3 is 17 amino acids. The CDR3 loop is CASSYLMGQSVNNEQFF. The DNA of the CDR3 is TGTGCCAGCAGTTACTTAATGGGACAGTCTGTGAACAATGAGCAGTTCTTC.

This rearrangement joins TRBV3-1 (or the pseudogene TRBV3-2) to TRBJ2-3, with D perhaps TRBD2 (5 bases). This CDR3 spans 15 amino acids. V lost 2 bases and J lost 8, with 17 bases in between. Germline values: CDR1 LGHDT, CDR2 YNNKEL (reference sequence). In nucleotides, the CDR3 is TGTGCCAGCAGCCAAATGTCCCGCGGGTTGAGTACGCAGTATTTT. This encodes CASSQMSRGLSTQYF.

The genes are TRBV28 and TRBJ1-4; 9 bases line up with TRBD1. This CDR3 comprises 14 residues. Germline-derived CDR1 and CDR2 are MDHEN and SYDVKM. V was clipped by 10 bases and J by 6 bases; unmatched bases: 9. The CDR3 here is CAITARQGDEKLFF. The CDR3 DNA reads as TGTGCCATCACCGCGCGACAGGGGGATGAAAAACTGTTTTTT.

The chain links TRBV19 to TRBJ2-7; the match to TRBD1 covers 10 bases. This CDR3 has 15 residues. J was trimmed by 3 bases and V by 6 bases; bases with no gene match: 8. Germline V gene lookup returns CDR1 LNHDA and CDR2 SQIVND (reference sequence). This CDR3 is CASSDVGQGIYEQYF. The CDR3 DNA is TGTGCCAGTAGCGACGTGGGACAGGGGATCTACGAGCAGTACTTC.

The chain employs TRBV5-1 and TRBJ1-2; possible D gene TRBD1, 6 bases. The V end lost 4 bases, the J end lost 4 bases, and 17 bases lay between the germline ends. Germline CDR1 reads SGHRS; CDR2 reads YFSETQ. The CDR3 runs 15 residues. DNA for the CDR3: TGCGCCAGCAGCCTTGCGCTACAGGGAACCTATGGCTACACCTTC. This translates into CASSLALQGTYGYTF.

As DNA, the CDR3 is TGTGCCAGCAGCCGGAAGCGGGAGCGGGGCACAGATACGCAGTATTTT. Its protein is CASSRKRERGTDTQYF. The J gene is TRBJ2-3, the V gene TRBV4-2; 8 bases are a match to TRBD2. V was pared by 4 bases and J by 1 base, with 7 bases of the junction left unmatched. The germline CDR1 and CDR2 sequences are LGHNA and YNFKEQ. This CDR3 spans 16 amino acids.

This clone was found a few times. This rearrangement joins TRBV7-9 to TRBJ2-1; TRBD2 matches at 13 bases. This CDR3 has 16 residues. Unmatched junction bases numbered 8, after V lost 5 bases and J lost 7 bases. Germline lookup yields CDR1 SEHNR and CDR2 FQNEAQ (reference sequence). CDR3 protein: CASSRQLAGGWNEQFF. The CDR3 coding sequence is TGTGCCAGCAGCCGCCAACTAGCGGGAGGGTGGAATGAGCAGTTCTTC.

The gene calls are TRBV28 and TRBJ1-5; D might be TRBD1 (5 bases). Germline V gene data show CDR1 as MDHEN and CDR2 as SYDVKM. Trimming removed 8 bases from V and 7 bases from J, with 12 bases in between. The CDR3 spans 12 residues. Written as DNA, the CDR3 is TGTGCCAGCGGGGGGGGTTACCAGCCCCAGCATTTT. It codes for CASGGGYQPQHF.

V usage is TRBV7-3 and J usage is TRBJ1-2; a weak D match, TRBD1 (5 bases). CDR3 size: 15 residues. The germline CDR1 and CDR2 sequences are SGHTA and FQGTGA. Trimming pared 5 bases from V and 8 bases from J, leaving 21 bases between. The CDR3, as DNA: TGTGCCAGCAGCCCCCAACCTGTGGGGGGGGTAGGCTACACCTTC. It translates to CASSPQPVGGVGYTF.

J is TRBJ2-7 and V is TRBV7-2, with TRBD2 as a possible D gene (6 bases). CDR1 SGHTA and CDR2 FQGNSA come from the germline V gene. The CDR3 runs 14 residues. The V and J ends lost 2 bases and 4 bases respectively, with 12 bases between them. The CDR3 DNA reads TGTGCCAGCAGCTTAACGGGGGTTAGGTACGAGCAGTACTTC. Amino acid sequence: CASSLTGVRYEQYF.

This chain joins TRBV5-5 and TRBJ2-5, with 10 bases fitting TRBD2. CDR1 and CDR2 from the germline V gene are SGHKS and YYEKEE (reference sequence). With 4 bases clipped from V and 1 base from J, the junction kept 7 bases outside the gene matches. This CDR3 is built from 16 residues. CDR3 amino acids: CASSDALAGGQETQYF. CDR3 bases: TGTGCCAGCAGCGACGCATTAGCGGGAGGCCAAGAGACCCAGTACTTC. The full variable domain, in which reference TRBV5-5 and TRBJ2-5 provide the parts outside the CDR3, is DAGVTQSPTHLIKTRGQQVTLRCSPISGHKSVSWYQQVLGQGPQFIFQYYEKEERGRGNFPDRFSARQFPNYSSELNVNALLLGDSALYLCASSDALAGGQETQYFGPGTRLLVL.

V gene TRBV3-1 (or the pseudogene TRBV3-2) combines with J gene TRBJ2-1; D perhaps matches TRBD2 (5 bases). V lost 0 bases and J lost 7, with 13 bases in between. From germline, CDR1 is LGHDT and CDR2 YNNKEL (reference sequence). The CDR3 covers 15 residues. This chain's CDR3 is CASSQEGSGGNEQFF. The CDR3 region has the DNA TGTGCCAGCAGCCAAGAAGGGAGTGGAGGAAATGAGCAGTTCTTC.

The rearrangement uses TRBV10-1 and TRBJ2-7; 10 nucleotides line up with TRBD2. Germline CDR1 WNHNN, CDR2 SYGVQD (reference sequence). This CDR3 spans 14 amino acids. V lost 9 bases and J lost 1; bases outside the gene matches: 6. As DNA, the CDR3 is TGCGCCAGTCTACTAGCGGGATCGTCCTACGAGCAGTACTTC. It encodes CASLLAGSSYEQYF.

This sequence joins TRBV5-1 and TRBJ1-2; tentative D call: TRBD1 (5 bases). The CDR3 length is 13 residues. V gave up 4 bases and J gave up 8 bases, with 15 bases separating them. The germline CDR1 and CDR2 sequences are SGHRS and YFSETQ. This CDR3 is CASSPGLSEGYTF. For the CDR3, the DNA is TGCGCCAGCAGCCCGGGACTATCAGAGGGCTACACCTTC.

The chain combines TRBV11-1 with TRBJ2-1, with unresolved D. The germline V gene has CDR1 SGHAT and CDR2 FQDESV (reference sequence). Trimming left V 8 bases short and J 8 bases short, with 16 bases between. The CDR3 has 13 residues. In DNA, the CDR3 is TGTGCCAGCCGCGGCCCGGGTAACGATGAGCAGTTCTTC. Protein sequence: CASRGPGNDEQFF. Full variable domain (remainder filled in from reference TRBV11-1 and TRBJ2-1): EAEVAQSPRYKITEKSQAVAFWCDPISGHATLYWYRQILGQGPELLVQFQDESVVDDSQLPKDRFSAERLKGVDSTLKIQPAELGDSAMYLCASRGPGNDEQFFGPGTRLTVL.

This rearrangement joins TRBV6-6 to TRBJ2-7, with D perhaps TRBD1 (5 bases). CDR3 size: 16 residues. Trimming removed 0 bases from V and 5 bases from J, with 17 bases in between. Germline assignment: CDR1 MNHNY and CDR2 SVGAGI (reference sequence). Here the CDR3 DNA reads TGTGCCAGCAGTTACTCGAGTGCAGGGAAGGGTGACGAGCAGTACTTC. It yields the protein CASSYSSAGKGDEQYF.

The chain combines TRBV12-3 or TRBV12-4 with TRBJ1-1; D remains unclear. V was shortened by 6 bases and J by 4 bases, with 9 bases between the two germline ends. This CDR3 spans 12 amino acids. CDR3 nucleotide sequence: TGTGCCAGCAGCCAAGCTAGCACTGAAGCTTTCTTT. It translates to CASSQASTEAFF.

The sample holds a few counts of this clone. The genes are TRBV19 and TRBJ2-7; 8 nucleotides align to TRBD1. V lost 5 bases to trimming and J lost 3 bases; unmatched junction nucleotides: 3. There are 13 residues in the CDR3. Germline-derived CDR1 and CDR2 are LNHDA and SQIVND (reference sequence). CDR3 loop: CASSSGQGYEQYF. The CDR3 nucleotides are TGTGCCAGTAGTTCCGGACAGGGCTACGAGCAGTACTTC.

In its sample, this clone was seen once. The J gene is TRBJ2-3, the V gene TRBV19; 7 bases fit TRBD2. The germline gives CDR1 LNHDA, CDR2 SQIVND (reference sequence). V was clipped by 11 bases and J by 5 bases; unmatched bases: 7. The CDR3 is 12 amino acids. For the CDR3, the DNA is TGTGCCTGCGCCCCGGGGGGAGATACGCAGTATTTT. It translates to CACAPGGDTQYF.

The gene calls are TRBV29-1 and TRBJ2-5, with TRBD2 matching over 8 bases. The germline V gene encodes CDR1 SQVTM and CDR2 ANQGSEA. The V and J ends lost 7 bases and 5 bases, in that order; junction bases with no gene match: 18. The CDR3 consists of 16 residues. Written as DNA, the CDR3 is TGCAGCGCAAAGCGGCTAGCGGGTACCGAGGGGGAGACCCAGTACTTC. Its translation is CSAKRLAGTEGETQYF.

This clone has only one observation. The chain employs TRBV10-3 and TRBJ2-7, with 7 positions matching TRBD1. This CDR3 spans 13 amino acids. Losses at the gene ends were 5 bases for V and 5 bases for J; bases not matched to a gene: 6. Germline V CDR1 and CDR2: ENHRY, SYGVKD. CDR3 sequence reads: CAISRTGRHEQYF. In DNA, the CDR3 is TGTGCCATCAGTCGGACAGGTCGCCACGAGCAGTACTTC.

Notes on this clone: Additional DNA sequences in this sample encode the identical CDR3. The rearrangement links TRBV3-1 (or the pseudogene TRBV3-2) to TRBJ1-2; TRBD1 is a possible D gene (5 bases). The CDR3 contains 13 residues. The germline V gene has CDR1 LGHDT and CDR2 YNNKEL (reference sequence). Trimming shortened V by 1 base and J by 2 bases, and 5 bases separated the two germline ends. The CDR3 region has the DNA TGTGCCAGCAGCCAAGGACAGAACTATGGCTACACCTTC. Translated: CASSQGQNYGYTF.

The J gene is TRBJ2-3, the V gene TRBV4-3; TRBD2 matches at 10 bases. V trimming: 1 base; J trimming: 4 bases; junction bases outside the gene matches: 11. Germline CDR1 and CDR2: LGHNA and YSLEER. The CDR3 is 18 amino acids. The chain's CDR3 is CASSQAEAGGPGADTQYF. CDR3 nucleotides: TGCGCCAGCAGCCAAGCGGAAGCGGGAGGGCCCGGAGCAGATACGCAGTATTTT.